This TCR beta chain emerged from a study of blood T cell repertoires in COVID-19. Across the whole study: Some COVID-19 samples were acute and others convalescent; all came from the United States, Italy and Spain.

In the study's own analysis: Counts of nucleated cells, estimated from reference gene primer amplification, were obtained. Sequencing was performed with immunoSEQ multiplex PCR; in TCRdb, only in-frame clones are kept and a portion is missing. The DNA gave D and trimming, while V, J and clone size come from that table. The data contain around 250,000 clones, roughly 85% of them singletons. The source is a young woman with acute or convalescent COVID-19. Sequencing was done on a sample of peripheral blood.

The CDR3 region is CASSYPGTGPHPSSLNTEAFF. The CDR3 DNA sequence: TGTGCCAGCAGTTACCCCGGGACAGGGCCTCATCCCTCTTCTTTGAACACTGAAGCTTTCTTT. The chain carries TRBV6-2 or TRBV6-3 and TRBJ1-1; 9 bases fit TRBD1. Losses at the gene ends were 2 bases for V and 0 bases for J; bases not matched to a gene: 19. The CDR3 covers 21 residues. Looked up from germline, CDR1 is MNHEY and CDR2 is SVGEGT.